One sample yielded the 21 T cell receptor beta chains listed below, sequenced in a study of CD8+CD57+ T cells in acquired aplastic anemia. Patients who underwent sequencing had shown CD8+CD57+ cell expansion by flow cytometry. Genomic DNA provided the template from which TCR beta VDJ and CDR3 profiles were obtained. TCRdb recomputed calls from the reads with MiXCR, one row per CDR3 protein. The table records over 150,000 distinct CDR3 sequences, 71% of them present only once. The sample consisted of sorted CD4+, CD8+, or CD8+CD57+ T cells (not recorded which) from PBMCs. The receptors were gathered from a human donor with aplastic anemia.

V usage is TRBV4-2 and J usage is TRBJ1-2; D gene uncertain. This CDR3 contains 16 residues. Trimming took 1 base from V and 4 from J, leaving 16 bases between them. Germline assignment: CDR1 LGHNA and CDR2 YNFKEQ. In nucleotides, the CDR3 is TGTGCCAGCAGCCAAGTCCGGGCAGCTTCCTCCTATGGCTACACCTTC. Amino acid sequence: CASSQVRAASSYGYTF.

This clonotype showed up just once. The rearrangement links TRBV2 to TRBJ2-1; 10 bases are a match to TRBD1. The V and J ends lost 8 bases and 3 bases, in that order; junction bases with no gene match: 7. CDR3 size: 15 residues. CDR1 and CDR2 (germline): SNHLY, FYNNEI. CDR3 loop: CASGGRTGGYNEQFF. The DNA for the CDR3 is TGTGCCAGCGGGGGTCGGACAGGGGGCTACAATGAGCAGTTCTTC.

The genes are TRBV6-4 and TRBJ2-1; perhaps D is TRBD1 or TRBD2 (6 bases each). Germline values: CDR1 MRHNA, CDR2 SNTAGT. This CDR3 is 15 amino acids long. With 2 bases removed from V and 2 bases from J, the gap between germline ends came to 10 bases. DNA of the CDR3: TGTGCCAGCAGTGACGGTGGGGGGCCCTACAATGAGCAGTTCTTC. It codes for CASSDGGGPYNEQFF.

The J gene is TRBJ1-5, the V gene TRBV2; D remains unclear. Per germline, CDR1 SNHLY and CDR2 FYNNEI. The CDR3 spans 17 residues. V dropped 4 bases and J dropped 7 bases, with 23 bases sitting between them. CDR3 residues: CASSVSGGATSGQPQHF. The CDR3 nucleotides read TGTGCCAGCAGTGTGAGTGGAGGAGCAACGTCGGGACAGCCCCAGCATTTT.

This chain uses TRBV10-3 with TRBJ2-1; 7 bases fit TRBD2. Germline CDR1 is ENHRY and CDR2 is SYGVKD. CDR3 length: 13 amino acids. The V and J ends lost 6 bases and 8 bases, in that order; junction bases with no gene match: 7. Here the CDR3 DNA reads TGTGCCATCAGGTTTAGCGGGTTGGATGAGCAGTTCTTC. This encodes CAIRFSGLDEQFF.

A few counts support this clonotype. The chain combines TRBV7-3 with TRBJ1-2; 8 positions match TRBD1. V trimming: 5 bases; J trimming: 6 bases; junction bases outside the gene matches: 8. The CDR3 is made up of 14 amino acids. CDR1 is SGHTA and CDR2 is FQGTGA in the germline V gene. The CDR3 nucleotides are TGTGCCAGCAGCCCCGGACAGGGTAGTGATGGCTACACCTTC. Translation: CASSPGQGSDGYTF.

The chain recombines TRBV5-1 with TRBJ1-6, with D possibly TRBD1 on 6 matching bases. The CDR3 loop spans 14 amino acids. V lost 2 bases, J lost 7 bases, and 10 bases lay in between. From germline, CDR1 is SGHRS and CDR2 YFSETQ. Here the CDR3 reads CASSFNRENSPLHF. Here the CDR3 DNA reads TGCGCCAGCAGCTTTAACAGGGAAAATTCACCCCTCCACTTT.

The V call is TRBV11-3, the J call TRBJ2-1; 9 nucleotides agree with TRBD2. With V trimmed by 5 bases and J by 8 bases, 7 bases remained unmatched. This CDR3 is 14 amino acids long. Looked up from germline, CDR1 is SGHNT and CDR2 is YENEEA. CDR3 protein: CASSPPGLAYEQFF. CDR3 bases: TGTGCCAGCAGCCCACCGGGACTAGCTTATGAGCAGTTCTTC.

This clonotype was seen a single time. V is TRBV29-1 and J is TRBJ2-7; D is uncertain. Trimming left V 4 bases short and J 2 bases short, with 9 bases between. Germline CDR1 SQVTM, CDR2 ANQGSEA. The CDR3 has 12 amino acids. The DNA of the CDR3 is TGCAGCGTTGGGATTGGTACCTACGAGCAGTACTTC. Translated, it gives CSVGIGTYEQYF.

This chain's CDR3 is CASSSQPTGSYGYTF. CDR3 DNA: TGTGCCAGCAGCTCCCAACCCACGGGGAGCTATGGCTACACCTTC. V and J are TRBV7-9 and TRBJ1-2; the D is unclear. V lost 4 bases to trimming and J lost 4 bases, with 16 bases between them. This CDR3 is 15 amino acids long. The germline V gene encodes CDR1 SEHNR and CDR2 FQNEAQ (reference sequence).

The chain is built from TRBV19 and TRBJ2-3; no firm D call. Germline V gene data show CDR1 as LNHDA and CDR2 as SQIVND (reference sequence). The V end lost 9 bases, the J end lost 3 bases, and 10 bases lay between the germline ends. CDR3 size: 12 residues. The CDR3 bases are TGTGCCAGCCGCTTTTGGACAGATACGCAGTATTTT. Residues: CASRFWTDTQYF.

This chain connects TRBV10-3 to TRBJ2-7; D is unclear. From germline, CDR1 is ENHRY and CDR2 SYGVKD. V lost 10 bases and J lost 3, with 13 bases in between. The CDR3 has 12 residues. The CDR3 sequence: CASYSEGYEQYF. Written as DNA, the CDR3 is TGTGCCAGCTACTCAGAAGGCTACGAGCAGTACTTC.

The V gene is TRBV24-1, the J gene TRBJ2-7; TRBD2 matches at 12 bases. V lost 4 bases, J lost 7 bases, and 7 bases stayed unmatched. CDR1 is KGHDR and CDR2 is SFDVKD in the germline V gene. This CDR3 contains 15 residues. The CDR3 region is CATSDETSGSQEQYF. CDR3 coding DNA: TGTGCCACCAGTGACGAGACTAGCGGGAGTCAAGAGCAGTACTTC.

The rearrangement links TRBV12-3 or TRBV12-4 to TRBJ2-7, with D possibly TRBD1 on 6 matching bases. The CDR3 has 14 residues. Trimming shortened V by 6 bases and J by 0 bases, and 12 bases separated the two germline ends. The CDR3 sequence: CASSPQGRSYEQYF. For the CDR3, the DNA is TGTGCCAGCAGCCCCCAGGGGCGCTCCTACGAGCAGTACTTC.

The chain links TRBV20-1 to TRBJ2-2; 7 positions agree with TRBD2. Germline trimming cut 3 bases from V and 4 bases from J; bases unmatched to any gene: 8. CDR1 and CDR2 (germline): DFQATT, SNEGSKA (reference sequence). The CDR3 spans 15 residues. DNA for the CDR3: TGCAGTGCTAGGTCCGGCGGGAGTTTCACCGGGGAGCTGTTTTTT. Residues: CSARSGGSFTGELFF.

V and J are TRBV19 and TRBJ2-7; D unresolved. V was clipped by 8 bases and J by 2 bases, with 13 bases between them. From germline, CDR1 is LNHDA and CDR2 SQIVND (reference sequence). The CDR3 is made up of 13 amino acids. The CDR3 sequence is CASSAAEPYEQYF. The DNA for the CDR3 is TGTGCCAGTTCGGCGGCTGAGCCCTACGAGCAGTACTTC.

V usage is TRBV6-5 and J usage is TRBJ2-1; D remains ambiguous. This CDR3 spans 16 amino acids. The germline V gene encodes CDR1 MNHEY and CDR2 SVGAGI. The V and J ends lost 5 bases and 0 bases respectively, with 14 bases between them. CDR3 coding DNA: TGTGCCAGCAGTCCGGACCTCCTTCACTCCTACAATGAGCAGTTCTTC. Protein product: CASSPDLLHSYNEQFF.

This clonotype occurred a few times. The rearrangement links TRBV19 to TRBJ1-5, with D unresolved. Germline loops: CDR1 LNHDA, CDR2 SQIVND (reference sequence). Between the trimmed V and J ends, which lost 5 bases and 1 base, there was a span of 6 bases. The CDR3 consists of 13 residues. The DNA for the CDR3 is TGTGCCAGTAGTCGTTGGAGCAATCAGCCCCAGCATTTT. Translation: CASSRWSNQPQHF.

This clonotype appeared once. Here the CDR3 DNA reads TGTGCCAGCAGCTTGGGTCCCTTGAACGAGCAGTATTTT. Translating it yields CASSLGPLNEQYF. The J gene is TRBJ2-3, the V gene TRBV5-6; D gene ambiguous. Germline lookup yields CDR1 SGHDT and CDR2 YYEEEE. Trimming pared 0 bases from V and 11 bases from J, leaving 13 bases between. The CDR3 runs to 13 residues.

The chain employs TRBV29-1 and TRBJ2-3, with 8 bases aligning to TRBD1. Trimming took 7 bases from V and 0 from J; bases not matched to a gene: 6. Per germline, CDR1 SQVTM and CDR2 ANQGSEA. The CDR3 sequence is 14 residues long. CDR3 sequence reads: CSAKDRASTDTQYF. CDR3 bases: TGCAGCGCCAAGGACAGGGCTAGCACAGATACGCAGTATTTT.

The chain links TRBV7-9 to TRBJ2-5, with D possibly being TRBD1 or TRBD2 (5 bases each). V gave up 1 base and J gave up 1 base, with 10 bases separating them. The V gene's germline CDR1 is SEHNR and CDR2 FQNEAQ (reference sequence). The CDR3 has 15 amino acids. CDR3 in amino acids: CASSLGGFTQETQYF. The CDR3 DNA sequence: TGTGCCAGCAGCTTAGGGGGGTTCACCCAAGAGACCCAGTACTTC. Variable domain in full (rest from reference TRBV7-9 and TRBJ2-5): DTGVSQNPRHKITKRGQNVTFRCDPISEHNRLYWYRQTLGQGPEFLTYFQNEAQLEKSRLLSDRFSAERPKGSFSTLEIQRTEQGDSAMYLCASSLGGFTQETQYFGPGTRLLVL.